A single T cell receptor (beta chain) is shown here with its context. The antigen remains unidentified. The data derive from a study of T cells expressing NK-cell markers. Study-wide results and caveats: The dominant NKG2C+ clonotypes represented roughly 1.0-7.5% of CD8+ T cells in six donors. Several of the donors also had these clonotypes leading their CD3+CD56-NKG2C+ fraction.

This CDR3 is 13 amino acids long. Germline assignment: CDR1 SQVTM and CDR2 ANQGSEA. From its re-call of the 5' RACE reads, TCRdb lists each CDR3 protein once, without DNA. Found here are 250,000 to 300,000 distinct CDR3 sequences; the top ten clones hold about 0.4%. This chain uses TRBV29-1 with TRBJ2-7; TCRdb's D gene call, TRBD2, goes unchecked for lack of DNA. Material for sequencing was blood T cells: a sorted CD56 or NKG2C T cell subset, CD4+ or CD8+ T cells, or bulk PBMC T cells (not recorded which). This receptor was identified in a man aged 18 to 29 in good health. The CDR3 reads CSVGHLVHHEQYF.